This TCR beta chain was sequenced in a study of blood T cell repertoires in COVID-19 (dated by TCRdb to 2018 to 2020). Describing the broader study: Collaborator samples came from the United States, Italy and Spain and covered acute and convalescent phases of COVID-19. HLA class I and class II types, where available, came from metadata supplied by the sample provider rather than from assay-based typing. Samples were obtained from the ongoing ImmuneRACE study (first 160 participants) and from 1,254 subjects provided by 6 global collaborators. The repertoires were released in a freely available public database intended as a resource for research on the immune response to SARS-CoV-2. The dataset comprised deeply sampled blood TCRbeta repertoires from subjects exposed to, actively infected with, or recovered from COVID-19. A de-identified subject ID, COVID-19 status, age in years and sex were almost always included in the sample metadata. The material from the prospective study consisted of cDNA or gDNA derived from T cells, B-cell-depleted T cells, or PBMCs.

Collaborating institutions collected whole blood in K2EDTA tubes following their own protocols. For TCRbeta analysis, collaborators shipped samples as frozen whole blood, isolated PBMCs, or DNA extracted from either of those sample types. Concerning this clone: The antigen it recognizes is unknown. No base quality values were provided; no much bigger clone lies one nucleotide off.

TCRbeta CDR3 regions were amplified from genomic DNA by means of the immunoSEQ Assay, a bias-controlled multiplex PCR. Concerning the study's data processing: Nucleated cell counts per sample were estimated from amplification of reference gene primers within the assay. To quantify the absolute abundance of each unique TCRbeta CDR3 rearrangement, sequence reads were collapsed and filtered. Productive Simpson clonality was computed per sample as the square root of Simpson's diversity index over productive rearrangements. Imported from immuneACCESS, the table was reduced by TCRdb to in-frame sequences with V and J called. These copies leave out some clones; in studies compared against another copy, an unresolved V gene accounts for under half, and the cause of the remainder is not known. That table supplies the V and J calls and clone size; D and trimming were determined from the DNA. Here the sample has approximately 390,000 clones; 90% occur a single time. 6.5% to 8% of the sample comes from the top ten.

Results and caveats for the whole study, not just this receptor: Clinical and demographic metadata were provided uncurated, with the amount varying by source and participant.

This receptor was identified in a man aged 18 to 29 with active or convalescent COVID-19. Sequenced input: peripheral blood.

The base sequence is TGTGCCAGCAGTTCGACAGGGGCGATCTATGGCTACACCTTC. Its amino acids are CASSSTGAIYGYTF. The chain was built from TRBV28 and TRBJ1-2; the central 8 bases match TRBD1. CDR1 is given as MDHEN and CDR2 as SYDVKM, both from the germline V gene. Its CDR3 holds 14 amino acids, cysteine through phenylalanine. The sequence is cut down to CDR3 DNA, 42 bases in frame from base 1. Relative to germline, V is missing 4 bases and J is missing 4 bases, with 5 bases of the junction outside any gene match.